This entry is about one TCR beta chain. This CDR3 contains 15 residues. Trimming shortened V by 6 bases and J by 3 bases, and 18 bases separated the two germline ends. CDR1 is MDHEN and CDR2 is SYDVKM in the germline V gene. The sample is drawn from a study of blood T cell repertoires in COVID-19. Study information: T cells, B-cell-depleted T cells, or PBMCs supplied cDNA or gDNA.

In the study's own analysis: Estimates of nucleated cell counts were drawn from the amplification of reference gene primers. Libraries were prepared by immunoSEQ multiplex PCR; TCRdb keeps only in-frame clonotypes and omits some of them. V, J and clone size reflect that table, while D and trimming were determined from the DNA. The sample has 140,000 or so clones; around 87% are singletons. The sequenced material came from peripheral blood. V and J are TRBV28 and TRBJ2-7, with D perhaps TRBD1 (6 bases). The sequence derives from a human donor in a cohort sampled during active COVID-19. Written as DNA, the CDR3 is TGTGCCAGCAGCCAGGGACACTCAGCTATCTACGAGCAGTACTTC. Amino acids: CASSQGHSAIYEQYF.